A single sample gave rise to the 26 T cell receptor beta chains below, sequenced in a study of blood T cell repertoires in COVID-19. Repertoires were generated with immunoSEQ multiplex PCR, while TCRdb's copy carries only in-frame clones and drops some. The sample contains some 330,000 clones, more than 75% of which appear only once. The sample consisted of PBMCs or T cells enriched from blood (not recorded which). These receptor sequences come from a man between 40 and 49 years old in a cohort exposed to, infected with or recovered from COVID-19 (not recorded which).

This clone was recorded a few times. Written as DNA, the CDR3 is TGTGCCAGCAGTGGGACTAGCGGGAAAGTATCCTACGAGCAGTACTTC. The encoded protein is CASSGTSGKVSYEQYF. J is TRBJ2-7 and V is TRBV2, with 12 bases that match TRBD2. V shed 4 bases and J 1 base; nucleotides not matched to a gene: 5. Germline CDR1 and CDR2: SNHLY and FYNNEI. This CDR3 region has 16 residues.

This clone was picked up one time. The V gene is TRBV7-9, the J gene TRBJ2-1, with 11 bases fitting TRBD2. Germline V lookup: CDR1 SEHNR, CDR2 FQNEAQ (reference sequence). CDR3 length equals 15 residues. The V gene end was trimmed by 5 bases and the J gene end by 2 bases; junction bases not matched to a gene: 2. The CDR3, as DNA: TGTGCCAGCAGCACACTAGCGGGGGCCTACAATGAGCAGTTCTTC. Its protein is CASSTLAGAYNEQFF.

The rearrangement uses TRBV5-8 and TRBJ1-2, with 8 bases fitting TRBD1. Germline-derived CDR1 and CDR2 are SGHTS and YDEGEE. CDR3 size: 14 residues. The J segment lost 8 bases and the V segment lost 4 bases, leaving 10 bases of the junction unmatched. The CDR3 loop reads CASSPGQGATGYTF. CDR3 in DNA: TGTGCCAGCAGCCCCGGGCAGGGGGCGACCGGCTACACCTTC.

The V and J genes are TRBV25-1 and TRBJ1-2, with 8 positions matching TRBD1. The germline CDR1 and CDR2 sequences are MGHDK and SYGVNS. After removal of 4 bases from V and 5 bases from J, the junction contained 12 bases not matched to a gene. The CDR3 covers 16 residues. This chain's CDR3 is CASSGTGFGSGYGYTF. Here the CDR3 DNA reads TGTGCCAGCAGTGGGACAGGGTTTGGATCGGGGTATGGCTACACCTTC.

This clone has a single count. Other DNA sequences in the same sample also yield this CDR3. The V call is TRBV2, the J call TRBJ2-1; 7 nucleotides match TRBD1. Germline V gene data show CDR1 as SNHLY and CDR2 as FYNNEI. V lost 6 bases to trimming and J lost 7 bases; unmatched junction nucleotides: 0. The CDR3 has 11 residues. Here the CDR3 reads CASSRGNEQFF. In DNA, the CDR3 is TGTGCCAGCAGCAGGGGGAATGAGCAGTTCTTC.

The chain uses TRBV28 and TRBJ2-1; the match to TRBD2 covers 7 bases. CDR1 and CDR2 from the germline V gene are MDHEN and SYDVKM. V gave up 7 bases and J gave up 4 bases; unmatched junction bases: 13. The CDR3 runs to 16 residues. Here the CDR3 reads CASNSAGLGLYNEQFF. In DNA form, the CDR3 reads TGTGCCAGCAACTCGGCAGGACTAGGACTTTACAATGAGCAGTTCTTC.

This CDR3 is CATSDSSGRRDVEQFF. The CDR3 DNA sequence: TGTGCCACCAGTGACTCTAGCGGGAGGAGGGATGTTGAGCAGTTCTTC. The rearrangement links TRBV24-1 to TRBJ2-1, with 11 bases that match TRBD2. The V segment lost 4 bases and the J segment 9 bases; nucleotides outside the gene matches: 10. This CDR3 has 16 residues. Germline values: CDR1 KGHDR, CDR2 SFDVKD.

The chain employs TRBV19 and TRBJ2-1; 8 bases are a match to TRBD2. The germline V gene encodes CDR1 LNHDA and CDR2 SQIVND (reference sequence). The CDR3 is made up of 15 amino acids. The J segment lost 10 bases and the V segment lost 5 bases, leaving 13 bases of the junction unmatched. CDR3 in DNA: TGTGCCAGTAGTTCCAGGGCAGCGGGAGCCGACGAGCAGTTCTTC. Translated, it gives CASSSRAAGADEQFF.

The CDR3 loop reads CASSPFRDNSGNTIYF. DNA of the CDR3: TGCGCCAGCAGCCCATTCCGGGACAACTCTGGAAACACCATATATTTT. V gene TRBV4-1 combines with J gene TRBJ1-3; D may be TRBD1 (6 bases). Trimming left V 4 bases short and J 0 bases short, with 13 bases between. The germline gives CDR1 MGHRA, CDR2 YSYEKL. The CDR3 consists of 16 residues.

The chain has TRBV20-1 and TRBJ2-5; 11 bases map to TRBD2. V lost 3 bases and J lost 4; bases outside the gene matches: 4. The CDR3 covers 14 residues. The germline V gene has CDR1 DFQATT and CDR2 SNEGSKA (reference sequence). CDR3 in amino acids: CSASSLAGAETQYF. CDR3 in DNA: TGCAGTGCTAGTTCACTAGCGGGAGCAGAGACCCAGTACTTC.

V and J are TRBV6-5 and TRBJ2-3; 8 nucleotides match TRBD2. Per the germline V gene, CDR1 is MNHEY and CDR2 is SVGAGI. Germline trimming cut 8 bases from V and 5 bases from J; bases unmatched to any gene: 0. The CDR3 sequence is 11 residues long. CDR3: CASREGDTQYF. As DNA, the CDR3 is TGTGCCAGCCGGGAGGGAGATACGCAGTATTTT.

V usage is TRBV7-9 and J usage is TRBJ2-1, with TRBD1 identical over 8 bases. CDR1 and CDR2 from the germline V gene are SEHNR and FQNEAQ (reference sequence). The J segment lost 8 bases and the V segment lost 4 bases, leaving 10 bases of the junction unmatched. This CDR3 is built from 15 residues. CDR3 in amino acids: CASSSTRGRSDEQFF. CDR3 DNA sequence: TGTGCCAGCAGCTCAACCAGGGGGCGCTCGGATGAGCAGTTCTTC.

The rearrangement links TRBV2 to TRBJ2-1; 9 bases are a match to TRBD1. The V gene end was trimmed by 8 bases and the J gene end by 6 bases; junction bases not matched to a gene: 11. CDR1 and CDR2 (germline): SNHLY, FYNNEI. The CDR3 has 15 amino acids. This chain's CDR3 is CASEKPGTGTNEQFF. CDR3 DNA: TGTGCCAGCGAAAAACCCGGGACAGGGACCAATGAGCAGTTCTTC.

The chain joins TRBV27 to TRBJ2-4; D is possibly TRBD1 (6 bases). CDR1 MNHEY and CDR2 SMNVEV come from the germline V gene (reference sequence). The CDR3 has 17 amino acids. V was cut by 2 bases and J by 1 base, with 15 bases left in between. CDR3 in amino acids: CASSLRQGYGAKNIQYF. CDR3 nucleotide sequence: TGTGCCAGCAGTTTAAGGCAGGGGTATGGGGCCAAAAACATTCAGTACTTC.

This clone was picked up one time. V usage is TRBV28 and J usage is TRBJ2-1; 7 nucleotides agree with TRBD2. CDR1 and CDR2 (germline): MDHEN, SYDVKM. The CDR3 runs to 14 residues. The ends lost 2 bases at V and 4 bases at J; junction bases unmatched: 2. CDR3 sequence: CASSLSGTYNEQFF. The DNA of the CDR3 is TGTGCCAGCAGTTTAAGCGGGACTTACAATGAGCAGTTCTTC.

This chain joins TRBV3-1 (or the pseudogene TRBV3-2) and TRBJ1-6; 9 bases align to TRBD1. Trimming removed 2 bases from V and 7 bases from J; junction bases left unmatched: 6. This CDR3 has 16 amino acids. Germline loops: CDR1 LGHDT, CDR2 YNNKEL (reference sequence). CDR3 nucleotides: TGTGCCAGCAGCCAACCACAGGGGGCCTTCAATTCACCCCTCCACTTT. Its translation: CASSQPQGAFNSPLHF.

This chain connects TRBV5-1 to TRBJ2-5; 9 positions agree with TRBD2. The CDR3 covers 16 residues. Germline CDR1 reads SGHRS; CDR2 reads YFSETQ. With V trimmed by 0 bases and J by 4 bases, 7 bases remained unmatched. The CDR3 nucleotides read TGCGCCAGCAGCTTGGCTAGCGGGAATCCAGCAGAGACCCAGTACTTC. It yields the protein CASSLASGNPAETQYF. The full variable domain, with the rest looked up from reference TRBV5-1 and TRBJ2-5, is KAGVTQTPRYLIKTRGQQVTLSCSPISGHRSVSWYQQTPGQGLQFLFEYFSETQRNKGNFPGRFSGRQFSNSRSEMNVSTLELGDSALYLCASSLASGNPAETQYFGPGTRLLVL.

V and J are TRBV20-1 and TRBJ2-1, with a weak D call TRBD1 (5 bases). Germline V gives CDR1 DFQATT, CDR2 SNEGSKA (reference sequence). Between the trimmed V and J ends, which lost 4 bases and 10 bases, there was a span of 11 bases. The CDR3 length is 11 residues. CDR3 in DNA: TGCAGTGCTAATCGACAGTTCGAGCAGTTCTTC. Its protein is CSANRQFEQFF.

The chain joins TRBV29-1 to TRBJ2-2; 8 positions match TRBD2. The CDR3 is 15 residues long. V shed 5 bases and J 3 bases; nucleotides not matched to a gene: 8. Germline lookup yields CDR1 SQVTM and CDR2 ANQGSEA. CDR3 sequence reads: CSVQGIAGYTGELFF. CDR3 in DNA: TGCAGCGTTCAAGGGATAGCGGGGTACACCGGGGAGCTGTTTTTT.

The rearrangement joins TRBV3-1 (or the pseudogene TRBV3-2) to TRBJ2-4; D gene uncertain. Between the trimmed V and J ends, which lost 1 base and 4 bases, there was a span of 5 bases. The length of the CDR3 is 13 residues. Germline CDR1 is LGHDT and CDR2 is YNNKEL (reference sequence). Here the CDR3 reads CASSQAQKNIQYF. In DNA form, the CDR3 reads TGTGCCAGCAGCCAAGCGCAGAAAAACATTCAGTACTTC.

This clone was seen only once. The genes are TRBV6-5 and TRBJ2-3; 10 bases line up with TRBD1. The CDR3 length is 15 residues. V was pared by 6 bases and J by 2 bases, with 5 bases of the junction left unmatched. Germline V CDR1 and CDR2: MNHEY, SVGAGI. In DNA form, the CDR3 reads TGTGCCAGCAGGTCGGGACAGGGGAACACAGATACGCAGTATTTT. Protein: CASRSGQGNTDTQYF.

The chain combines TRBV11-2 with TRBJ1-1, with a possible D match to TRBD1 (5 bases). V lost 3 bases and J 0 bases, leaving 8 bases between the germline ends. CDR3 length equals 14 residues. In germline, CDR1 is SGHAT, CDR2 FQNNGV. The CDR3 loop is CASSLGQMNTEAFF. The CDR3 nucleotides are TGTGCCAGCAGCTTGGGGCAGATGAACACTGAAGCTTTCTTT. The complete variable domain, with remaining parts taken from reference TRBV11-2 and TRBJ1-1, reads EAGVAQSPRYKIIEKRQSVAFWCNPISGHATLYWYQQILGQGPKLLIQFQNNGVVDDSQLPKDRFSAERLKGVDSTLKIQPAKLEDSAVYLCASSLGQMNTEAFFGQGTRLTVV.

The chain has TRBV21-1 and TRBJ2-6; TRBD1 was called by the table and not checked on the DNA. TRBV21-1 is a pseudogene. This CDR3 region has 20 residues. CDR3 bases: TGTGCCAGCAGCAAATGGCCCCGGGGACAGATTAGCTCTGGGGCCAACGTCCTGACTTTC. Protein: CASSKWPRGQISSGANVLTF.

This clone turned up a few times. The rearrangement links TRBV5-1 to TRBJ1-4, with 8 bases that match TRBD1. The J segment lost 6 bases and the V segment lost 2 bases, leaving 3 bases of the junction unmatched. CDR1 SGHRS and CDR2 YFSETQ come from the germline V gene. The CDR3 consists of 14 residues. CDR3 nucleotide sequence: TGCGCCAGCAGCTTCAAGGGACAGGATGAAAAACTGTTTTTT. Its protein is CASSFKGQDEKLFF.

The chain employs TRBV9 and TRBJ2-1, with D maybe TRBD1 (5 bases). Germline V lookup: CDR1 SGDLS, CDR2 YYNGEE. CDR3 length equals 12 residues. V was cut by 3 bases and J by 8 bases, with 9 bases left in between. The CDR3 spells CASSEQGHEQFF. In DNA form, the CDR3 reads TGTGCCAGCAGCGAGCAGGGCCATGAGCAGTTCTTC.

A remark on this clone: The same CDR3 can be traced to other DNA sequences in this sample. The V call is TRBV6-5, the J call TRBJ2-2, with a tentative D call TRBD2 (6 bases). The germline V gene encodes CDR1 MNHEY and CDR2 SVGAGI. Trimming cost V 0 bases and J 4 bases, with 6 bases left between them. This CDR3 is built from 14 residues. CDR3 loop: CASSYSGGTGELFF. In DNA, the CDR3 is TGTGCCAGCAGTTACTCGGGGGGCACCGGGGAGCTGTTTTTT.